This is a list of T cell receptor beta chains from one sample in a study of blood T cell repertoires in COVID-19. Produced via immunoSEQ multiplex PCR; TCRdb's table is partial and in-frame only. The repertoire consists of 150,000 to 170,000 clones, with about 80% occurring once and the leading ten covering approximately 30%. The sample consisted of peripheral blood. These receptors originate from a woman aged 55-69 years with acute or convalescent COVID-19. Each CDR3 is given without its conserved first and last residue. The D gene is left open where the match is weak.

d_call | v_call | cdr3_aa
TRBD2 | TRBV7-9 | ASSLVTSGGQY
- | TRBV3-1/TRBV3-2 | ASSRGGTYEQY
- | TRBV14 | ASSQDYSGNTIY
- | TRBV6-5 | ASNANSNTEAF
- | TRBV3-1/TRBV3-2 | ASSQGTSTDTQY
- | TRBV27 | ASSLYRANQPQH
TRBD1 | TRBV7-9 | ASSLGTGRNYGYT
TRBD2 | TRBV12-5 | ASGQNSGQDTQY
- | TRBV30 | AWTAGNGNTIY
TRBD1 | TRBV5-1 | ASTLTGTVNTEAF
TRBD2 | TRBV10-1 | ASSESGLAGTQY
TRBD1 | TRBV9 | ASSAQGARPDTQY
TRBD1 | TRBV2 | ASTRDSSNTEAF
- | TRBV18 | ASAYVAVSNQPQH
- | TRBV20-1 | SASIGRDTEAF
TRBD2 | TRBV5-6 | ASSWGLGESGETQY
TRBD2 | TRBV4-1 | ASSQPNAIAGPRGTQY
TRBD1 | TRBV5-8 | ASSYRGPQPQH
TRBD1 | TRBV3-1/TRBV3-2 | ASSPPGQGANVLT
- | TRBV6-5 | ASSFTEPGELF
- | TRBV5-6 | ASSLRGGAYGYT
- | TRBV7-9 | ASSLQDSYGYT
- | TRBV2 | ASRVDNGELF
- | TRBV2 | ASSAQGRRNGYT
- | TRBV28 | ASSYRVNTEAF